The following is a T cell receptor beta chain sequence with its context. The clone's antigen remains unknown. Per-base quality was not reported, and no clone a single base away is much larger than it. The CDR3 sequence holds 13 residues, the cysteine and phenylalanine included. This entry keeps only the CDR3 DNA: 39 bases, framed from base 1. V is pared back by 6 bases and J by 4 bases, with 12 bases lying between the germline termini. Looking up the germline V gene yields CDR1 MNHNS and CDR2 SASEGT. Enrolling through a virtual design, the prospective study's participants ranged in age from roughly 18 to 100 years and lived across some 22 United States geographic areas. To assign participants to cohorts, the prospective study relied on clinical history that participants themselves reported in a screening survey and a study questionnaire. Recovered participants in ImmuneRACE Cohort 3 were defined by two consecutive negative NP/OP PCR tests, clearance by a healthcare professional, or resolution of symptoms. Each participant in the prospective study had whole blood, serum and a nasopharyngeal or oropharyngeal swab collected by mobile phlebotomists. Additional blood draws and questionnaires over an approximately two-month period could optionally be provided by prospective study participants. Before DNA extraction, blood samples from the prospective study were shipped at room temperature or frozen.

This sample is part of a study of blood T cell repertoires in COVID-19 (dated by TCRdb to about 2020). With regard to the full study: The collaborator samples originated in the United States, Italy and Spain and spanned the acute and convalescent phases of COVID-19. The prospective study material was composed of cDNA or gDNA derived from T cells, B-cell-depleted T cells, or PBMCs. The dataset comprised deeply sampled blood TCRbeta repertoires from subjects exposed to, actively infected with, or recovered from COVID-19. A freely available public database, intended as a resource for researchers studying the immune response to SARS-CoV-2, is where the repertoires were released. The samples were drawn from two sources: the first 160 participants of the ongoing ImmuneRACE study, and over 950 subjects contributed by 6 global collaborators. Nearly every sample came with metadata listing a de-identified subject ID, COVID-19 status, age in years and sex. Where available, HLA class I and class II types were taken from metadata supplied by the sample provider and were not determined by assay-based typing.

The full study reports these points: How much clinical and demographic metadata was included differed by source and by participant, and the metadata was provided uncurated.

TCRbeta CDR3 regions were amplified from genomic DNA using the immunoSEQ Assay, a bias-controlled multiplex PCR. Under the source paper's analysis protocol: The number of nucleated cells in each sample was estimated from the amplification of reference gene primers within the assay. Sequence reads were collapsed and filtered to measure the absolute abundance of every unique TCRbeta CDR3 rearrangement. For each sample, productive Simpson clonality was calculated as the square root of Simpson's diversity index over productive rearrangements. Sourced from immuneACCESS, this table was stored by TCRdb with only in-frame sequences that have V and J called. A share of the clones is absent; for the studies checked, an unresolved V gene accounts for under half, and the remainder has no known explanation. The V and J calls and clone size come from that table; D and trimming were worked out from the DNA. This sample holds approximately 200,000 clones; approximately 85% were observed only once. The ten top clones hold 12% of the sample.

Sequenced input: PBMCs or T cells enriched from blood (not recorded which). The origin of this receptor is a man aged 35-49 years who had recovered from COVID-19. The sequence is built from TRBV6-1 and TRBJ1-1; matching of 5 bases hints at TRBD1 as the D gene. The CDR3 reads as follows: CASRGGRGTEAFF. Here is the DNA: TGTGCCAGCAGGGGGGGACGGGGCACTGAAGCTTTCTTT.